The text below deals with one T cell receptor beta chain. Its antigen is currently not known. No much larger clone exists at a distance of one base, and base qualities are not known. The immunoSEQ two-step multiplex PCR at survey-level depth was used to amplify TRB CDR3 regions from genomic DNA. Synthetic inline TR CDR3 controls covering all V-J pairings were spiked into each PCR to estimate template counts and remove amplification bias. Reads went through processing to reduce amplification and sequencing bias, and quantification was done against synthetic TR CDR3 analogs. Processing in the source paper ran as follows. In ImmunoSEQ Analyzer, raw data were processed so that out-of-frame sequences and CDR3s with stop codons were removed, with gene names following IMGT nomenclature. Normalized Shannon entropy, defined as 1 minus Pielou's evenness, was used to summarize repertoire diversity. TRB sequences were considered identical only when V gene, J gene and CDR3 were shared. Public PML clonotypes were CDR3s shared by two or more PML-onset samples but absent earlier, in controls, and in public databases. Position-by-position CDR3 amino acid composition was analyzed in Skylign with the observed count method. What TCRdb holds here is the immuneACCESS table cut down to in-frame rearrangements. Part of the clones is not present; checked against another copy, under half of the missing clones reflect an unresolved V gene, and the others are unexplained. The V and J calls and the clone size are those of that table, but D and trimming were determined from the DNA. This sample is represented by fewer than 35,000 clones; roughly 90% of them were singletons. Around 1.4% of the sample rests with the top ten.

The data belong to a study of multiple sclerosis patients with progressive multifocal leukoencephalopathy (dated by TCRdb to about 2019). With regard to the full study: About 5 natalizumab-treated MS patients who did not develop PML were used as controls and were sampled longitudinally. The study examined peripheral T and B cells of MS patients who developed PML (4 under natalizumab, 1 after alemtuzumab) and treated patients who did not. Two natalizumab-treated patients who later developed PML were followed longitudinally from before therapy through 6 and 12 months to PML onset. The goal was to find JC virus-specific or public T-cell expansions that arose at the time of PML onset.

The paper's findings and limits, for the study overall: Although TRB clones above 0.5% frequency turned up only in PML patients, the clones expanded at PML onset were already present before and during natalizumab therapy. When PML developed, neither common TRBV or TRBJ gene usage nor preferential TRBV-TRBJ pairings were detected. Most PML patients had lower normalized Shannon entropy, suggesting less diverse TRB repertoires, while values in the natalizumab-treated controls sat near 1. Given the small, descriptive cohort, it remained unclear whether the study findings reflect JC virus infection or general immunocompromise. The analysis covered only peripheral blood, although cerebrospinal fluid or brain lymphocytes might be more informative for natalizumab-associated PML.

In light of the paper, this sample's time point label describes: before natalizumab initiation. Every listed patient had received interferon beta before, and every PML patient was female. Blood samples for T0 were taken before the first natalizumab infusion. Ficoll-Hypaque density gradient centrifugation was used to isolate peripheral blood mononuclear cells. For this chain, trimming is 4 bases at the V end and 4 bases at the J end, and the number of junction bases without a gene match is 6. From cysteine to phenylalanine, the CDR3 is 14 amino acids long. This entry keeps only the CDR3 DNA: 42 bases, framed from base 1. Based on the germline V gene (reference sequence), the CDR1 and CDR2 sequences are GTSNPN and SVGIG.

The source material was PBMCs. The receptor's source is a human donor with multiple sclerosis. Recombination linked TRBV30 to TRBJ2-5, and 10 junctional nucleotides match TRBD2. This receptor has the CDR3 CAWTPSGRGETQYF. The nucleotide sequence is TGTGCCTGGACCCCTAGCGGGAGAGGAGAGACCCAGTACTTC.